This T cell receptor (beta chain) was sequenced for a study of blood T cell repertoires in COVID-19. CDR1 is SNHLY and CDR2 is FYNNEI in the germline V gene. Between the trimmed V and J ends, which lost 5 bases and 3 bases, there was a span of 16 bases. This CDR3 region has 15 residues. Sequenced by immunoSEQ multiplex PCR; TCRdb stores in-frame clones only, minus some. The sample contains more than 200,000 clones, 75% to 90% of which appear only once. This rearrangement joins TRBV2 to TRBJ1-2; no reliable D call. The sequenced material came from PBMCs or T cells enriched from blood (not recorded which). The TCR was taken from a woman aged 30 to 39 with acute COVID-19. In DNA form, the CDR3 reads TGTGCCAGCAGTTTCTATGACGGAGATTACTATGGCTACACCTTC. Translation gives CASSFYDGDYYGYTF.